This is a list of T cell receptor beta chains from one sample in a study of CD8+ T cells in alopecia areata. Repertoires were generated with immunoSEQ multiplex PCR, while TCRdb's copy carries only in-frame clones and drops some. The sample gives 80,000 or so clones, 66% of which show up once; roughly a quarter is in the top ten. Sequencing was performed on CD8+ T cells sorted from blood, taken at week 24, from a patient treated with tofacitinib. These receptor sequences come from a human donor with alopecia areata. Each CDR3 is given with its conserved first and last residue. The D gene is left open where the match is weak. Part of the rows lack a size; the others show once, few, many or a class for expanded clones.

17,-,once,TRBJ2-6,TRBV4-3,CASSQGGEHSGANVLTF,TGCGCCAGCAGCCAAGGAGGGGAGCACTCTGGGGCCAACGTCCTGACTTTC
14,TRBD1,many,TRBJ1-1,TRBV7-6,CASSDRGSNTEAFF,TGTGCCAGCAGTGACAGGGGCTCGAACACTGAAGCTTTCTTT
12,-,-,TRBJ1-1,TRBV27,CASSQGAGEAFF,TGTGCCAGCAGTCAGGGTGCGGGTGAAGCTTTCTTT
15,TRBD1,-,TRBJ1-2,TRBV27,CASSSPGQGYYGYTF,TGTGCCAGCAGTTCGCCGGGACAGGGGTACTATGGCTACACCTTC
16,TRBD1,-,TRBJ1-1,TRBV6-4,CASSAKSGQGDTEAFF,TGTGCCAGCAGCGCTAAATCGGGACAGGGGGACACTGAAGCTTTCTTT
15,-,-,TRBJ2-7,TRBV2,CASSDGPALSYEQYF,TGTGCCAGCAGTGACGGTCCAGCCCTCTCCTACGAGCAGTACTTC
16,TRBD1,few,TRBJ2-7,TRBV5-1,CASSIGEGTVTYEQYF,TGCGCCAGCAGCATTGGGGAAGGGACAGTGACCTACGAGCAGTACTTC
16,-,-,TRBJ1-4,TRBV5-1,CASSLAGTATNEKLFF,TGCGCCAGCAGCTTAGCCGGGACGGCTACTAATGAAAAACTGTTTTTT
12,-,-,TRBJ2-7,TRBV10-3,CAISDADYEQYF,TGTGCCATCAGTGATGCCGACTACGAGCAGTACTTC
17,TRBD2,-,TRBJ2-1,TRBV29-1,CSVEDGRNSGRYLEQFF,TGCAGCGTTGAGGACGGAAGAAATAGCGGGAGGTACCTTGAGCAGTTCTTC
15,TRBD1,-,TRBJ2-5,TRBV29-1,CSVEGTGEVGETQYF,TGCAGCGTTGAAGGGACAGGGGAAGTCGGAGAGACCCAGTACTTC
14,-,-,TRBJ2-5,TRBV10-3,CAISGLVGFETQYF,TGTGCCATCAGTGGACTAGTTGGTTTTGAGACCCAGTACTTC
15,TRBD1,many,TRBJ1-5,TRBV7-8,CASSLGTGANQPQHF,TGTGCCAGCAGCTTAGGGACAGGGGCAAATCAGCCCCAGCATTTT
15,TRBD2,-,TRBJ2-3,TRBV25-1,CASSEKLAGTDTQYF,TGTGCCAGCAGTGAAAAACTAGCGGGCACAGATACGCAGTATTTT
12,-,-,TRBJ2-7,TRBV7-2,CASSGDSYEQYF,TGTGCCAGCAGCGGGGACTCCTACGAGCAGTACTTC
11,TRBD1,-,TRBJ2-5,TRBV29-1,CSVGGWETQYF,TGCAGCGTAGGGGGCTGGGAGACCCAGTACTTC
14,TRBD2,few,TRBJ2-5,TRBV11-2,CASSRLAGGETQYF,TGTGCCAGCAGCCGACTAGCGGGAGGGGAGACCCAGTACTTC
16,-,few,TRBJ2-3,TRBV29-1,CSAQDPSDLETDTQYF,TGCAGCGCCCAGGACCCTAGCGACCTTGAAACAGATACGCAGTATTTT
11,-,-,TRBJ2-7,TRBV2,CASRTSYEQYF,TGTGCCAGTAGGACAAGCTACGAGCAGTACTTC
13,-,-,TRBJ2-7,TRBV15,CATSGTVSYEQYF,TGTGCCACGTCCGGGACGGTATCCTACGAGCAGTACTTC
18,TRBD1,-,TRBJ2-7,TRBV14,CASSQEAAGGSDAYEQYF,TGTGCCAGCAGCCAAGAAGCCGCAGGGGGCTCCGATGCCTACGAGCAGTACTTC
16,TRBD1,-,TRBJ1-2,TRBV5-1,CASSSRDRVTNYGYTF,TGCGCCAGCAGCTCCCGGGACAGGGTAACTAACTATGGCTACACCTTC
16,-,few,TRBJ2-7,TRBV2,CASRPTGGGGEYEQYF,TGTGCCAGCAGGCCGACAGGAGGAGGGGGAGAATACGAGCAGTACTTC